This T cell receptor (beta chain) came from a study of PD-1 blockade in mismatch repair-deficient tumors (dated by TCRdb to between 2016 and 2019). Study-level background: Between late 2013 and September 2016, the trial enrolled fewer than 95 consecutive patients with 11 to 12 mismatch repair-deficient cancer types, every one of whom had been previously treated and was progressing. Deep sequencing of TCR CDR3 regions was used to track tumor-associated T cell clones in peripheral blood of patients responding to PD-1 blockade. Points the paper makes about the study in general: Tumor-resident clones, often undetectable in blood before treatment, expanded rapidly after pembrolizumab and then contracted, generally before radiologic responses.

The library was produced with the immunoSEQ multiplex PCR assay. Entries here come from immuneACCESS through TCRdb and include only in-frame sequences with V and J called. Some clones fail to appear in such tables; in the studies checked, an unresolved V gene covers under half of the shortfall, and the cause of the remainder is unknown. Here the sample has under 95,000 clones; around 80% occur a single time. The ten largest clones add up to approximately 5.5% of the sample. For every enrolled patient, mismatch repair deficiency was confirmed by either polymerase chain reaction or immunohistochemistry. TCR sequencing was performed for a few patients who responded to pembrolizumab therapy. Pembrolizumab PD-1 blockade was prospectively tested in advanced mismatch repair-deficient cancers, regardless of tissue of origin, in the phase II trial. Peripheral blood T cell samples were serially collected before and at multiple times after PD-1 blockade was started. The timing of each blood sample was reported as weeks after the first dose of pembrolizumab.

Notes on this clone: No cognate antigen has been identified for it. No base quality values were provided; no much bigger clone lies one nucleotide off.

V is reduced by 5 bases and J by 6 bases, leaving a spacing of 16 bases between them. Via the germline V gene, CDR1 is LGHNA and CDR2 YNFKEQ. The CDR3 starts with the cysteine, ends with the phenylalanine, and has 15 residues. The entry retains the CDR3 DNA only, 45 bases that are in frame from base 1. The sequence is built from TRBV4-2 and TRBJ2-2; a weak D assignment points to TRBD2 (6 bases agree). This receptor was identified in an adult with mismatch repair-deficient cancer. This sample comprised peripheral blood, obtained 44 weeks after starting pembrolizumab. The CDR3 has the sequence CASSSGGRRAGELFF. The bases read TGTGCCAGCAGCTCCGGGGGAAGGAGGGCCGGGGAGCTGTTTTTT.